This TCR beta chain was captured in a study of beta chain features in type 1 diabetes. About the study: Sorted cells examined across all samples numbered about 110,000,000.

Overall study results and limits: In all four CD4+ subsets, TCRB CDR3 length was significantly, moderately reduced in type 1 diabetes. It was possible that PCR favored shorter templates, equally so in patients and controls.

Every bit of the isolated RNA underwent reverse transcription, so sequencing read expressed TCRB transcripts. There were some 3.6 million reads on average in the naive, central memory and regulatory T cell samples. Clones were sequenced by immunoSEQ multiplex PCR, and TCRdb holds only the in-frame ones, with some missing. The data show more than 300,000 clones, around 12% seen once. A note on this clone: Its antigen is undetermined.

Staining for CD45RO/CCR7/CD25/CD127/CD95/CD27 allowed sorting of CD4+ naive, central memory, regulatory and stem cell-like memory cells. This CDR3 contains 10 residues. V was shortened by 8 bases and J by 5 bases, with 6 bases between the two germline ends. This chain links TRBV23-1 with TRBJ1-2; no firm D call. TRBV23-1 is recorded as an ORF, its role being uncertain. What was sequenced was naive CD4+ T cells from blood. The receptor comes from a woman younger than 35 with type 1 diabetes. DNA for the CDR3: TGCGCCAGCCGGTCTTATGGCTACACCTTC. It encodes CASRSYGYTF.